The rows below give T cell receptor beta chains drawn from one sample of a study of T cell responses to AZD1222 COVID-19 vaccine. The assay was immunoSEQ multiplex PCR, and TCRdb's table has in-frame clones only and misses some. The data show 150,000 to 200,000 clones, approximately 90% seen once. This specimen was peripheral blood, taken 28 days after the second AZD1222 dose. These receptors all come from an adult who received the AZD1222 COVID-19 vaccine. Each CDR3 is given with its conserved first and last residue. Each record gives: J gene, V gene, clone size, CDR3 protein. Size is stated for part of the rows, as once, few or many counts, or as a class when the clone is expanded.

TRBJ1-2 TRBV12-3/TRBV12-4 - CASSLGANYGYTF
TRBJ2-1 TRBV28 - CASADRDRVYNEQFF
TRBJ2-7 TRBV5-1 - CASSFSSSYEQYF
TRBJ2-5 TRBV6-5 - CAGQRNFQETQYF
TRBJ2-5 TRBV5-1 - CASSLAWAGGSERETQYF
TRBJ2-7 TRBV14 - CASSQDGGQGVYEQYF
TRBJ1-1 TRBV29-1 - CSARRQGMNTEAFF
TRBJ1-4 TRBV27 - CASSFSRTGGNEKLFF
TRBJ1-1 TRBV5-1 - CASSSYGGLNTEAFF
TRBJ2-5 TRBV4-1 - CASSQVRTGGTQYF
TRBJ1-5 TRBV7-3 - CASSLTNQPQHF
TRBJ1-2 TRBV7-2 - CASSLVRGTYGYTF
TRBJ1-1 TRBV18 - CASSPDRVNPEAFF
TRBJ2-1 TRBV11-3 - CASSLGRDNEQFF
TRBJ2-5 TRBV21-1 once CASSKMRIRGWETQYF
TRBJ2-5 TRBV7-2 - CASSAQLGGETQYF
TRBJ2-2 TRBV6-4 - CASSEAGGASTGELFF
TRBJ1-2 TRBV14 - CASSLGQNYGYTF
TRBJ1-4 TRBV7-8 - CASSLVRQPNEKLFF
TRBJ2-1 TRBV27 - CAAGQLSYNEQFF
TRBJ1-2 TRBV6-5 - CASSYSLPGQAGYTF
TRBJ1-2 TRBV6-2/TRBV6-3 - CASSYDRFSYGYTF
TRBJ2-5 TRBV14 - CASSLDISTLETQYF
TRBJ2-2 TRBV11-3 - CASSKKRNTGELFF
TRBJ2-2 TRBV5-1 - CASSPGTGARAGELFF
TRBJ1-4 TRBV4-3 - CASSDRDNREKLFF
TRBJ1-5 TRBV4-1 - CASSQWDSNQPQHF
TRBJ1-1 TRBV28 - CASRTGTEREAFF
TRBJ1-1 TRBV5-6 - CASSLGTGSVEAFF
TRBJ1-1 TRBV29-1 - CSVQGGTEAFF
TRBJ1-2 TRBV7-9 once CASSLEARNYGYTF
TRBJ2-3 TRBV10-3 - CAIRPLTSGSEQYF
TRBJ1-1 TRBV28 - CASSFTTLNTEAFF
TRBJ1-1 TRBV18 - CASSFKTGENTEAFF
TRBJ1-2 TRBV14 - CASSQDLSSGIAYGYTF
TRBJ1-2 TRBV9 - CASSVLTGRSGYTF
TRBJ2-7 TRBV28 - CASKPAGSSYEQYF
TRBJ2-3 TRBV7-9 - CASSQRTETDTQYF
TRBJ1-2 TRBV3-1/TRBV3-2 - CASVNRNYGYTF
TRBJ2-7 TRBV15 - CATGNRGLSYEQYF
TRBJ1-5 TRBV6-4 few CASNLAPGWGAISPKHF
TRBJ2-2 TRBV7-3 - CASSSSNTGELFF
TRBJ2-1 TRBV7-2 - CASSLGAGAGLFYNEQFF
TRBJ1-5 TRBV5-1 once CASSTTGDQPQHF
TRBJ2-7 TRBV9 - CASSAEAGLAYEQYF
TRBJ1-5 TRBV19 - CASRIFYRQDSNQPQHF